The present T cell receptor beta chain was sequenced within a study of patients and donors after allogeneic stem cell transplantation. Germline CDR1 reads SGHTS; CDR2 reads YDEGEE. The V gene end was trimmed by 3 bases and the J gene end by 0 bases; junction bases not matched to a gene: 10. This CDR3 has 17 residues. MiXCR, run by TCRdb on the RT-PCR reads, gives a single entry per CDR3 protein. The profile shows about 960,000 distinct CDR3 sequences, about 20% of them singletons. The sequence was obtained from a human donor who was either an allogeneic HSCT recipient or a stem cell or donor lymphocyte infusion donor (not recorded which). It is not recorded whose cells these are; they may come from a transplant donor. The chain employs TRBV5-8 and TRBJ1-2; TRBD1 matches 8 bases. The sequencing sample was made of blood, either unsorted or a sorted T cell fraction (not recorded which). The CDR3 is CASSYWKGTGSNYGYTF. DNA for the CDR3: TGTGCCAGCAGCTATTGGAAGGGGACAGGATCTAACTATGGCTACACCTTC.